Described below is a single T cell receptor beta chain sequence and its context. Its antigen is unidentified. These data come from a study of cytomegalovirus exposure and HLA in healthy donors. Whole-study results and caveats: Differences between HLA loci emerged in a later analysis of TCR association rates, with DRB1 most and HLA-C fewest. The presence/absence work took it that sequencing depth was about the same across donors.

Both 60 Vbeta primers and 13 Jbeta primers went into the PCR. This table comes from immunoSEQ multiplex PCR, and its TCRdb copy is limited to in-frame clones, with some not included. This sample has over 75,000 clones; around four fifths occur once, and the top ten carry approximately 0.83%. Germline V gives CDR1 SQVTM, CDR2 ANQGSEA. The CDR3 runs 13 residues. V was trimmed by 7 bases and J by 4 bases, leaving 16 bases between them. Sequenced sample: PBMCs. The sequence derives from a woman aged 55 to 70 in good health and CMV-seronegative. V usage is TRBV29-1 and J usage is TRBJ1-1; TRBD1 might be the D (6 bases). The CDR3 bases are TGCAGCGGAAGGGTCGGGGGGCGCACTGAAGCTTTCTTT. Its protein product is CSGRVGGRTEAFF.